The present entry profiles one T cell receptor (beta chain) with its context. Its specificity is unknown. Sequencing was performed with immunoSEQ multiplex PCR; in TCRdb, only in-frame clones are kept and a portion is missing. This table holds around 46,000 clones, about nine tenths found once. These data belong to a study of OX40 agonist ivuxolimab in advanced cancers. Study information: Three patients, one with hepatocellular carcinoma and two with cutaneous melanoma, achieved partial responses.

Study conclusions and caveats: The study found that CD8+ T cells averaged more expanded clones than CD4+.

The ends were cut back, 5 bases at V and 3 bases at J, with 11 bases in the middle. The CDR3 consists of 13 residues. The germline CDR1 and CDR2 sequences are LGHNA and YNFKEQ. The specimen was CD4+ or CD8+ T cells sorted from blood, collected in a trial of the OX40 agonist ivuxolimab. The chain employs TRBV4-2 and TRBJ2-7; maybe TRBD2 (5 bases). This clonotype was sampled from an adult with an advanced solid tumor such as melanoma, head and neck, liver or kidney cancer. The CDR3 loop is CASSLDGGYEQYF. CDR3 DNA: TGTGCCAGCAGCTTGGACGGAGGCTACGAGCAGTACTTC.